Sequencing of this T cell receptor beta chain was carried out in a study of cytomegalovirus exposure and HLA in healthy donors. Whole-study findings and limits: Exclusion applied to some V segments, including TRBV6-2 and TRBV6-3, as they were indistinguishable. Reportedly, diagnosis of cytomegalovirus status by the classifier showed high specificity and sensitivity.

Germline-derived CDR1 and CDR2 are MNHEY and SMNVEV (reference sequence). V lost 6 bases to trimming and J lost 1 base, with 14 bases between them. The CDR3 totals 15 residues. For this clone: What it binds is not known.

PCR employed 60 Vbeta and 13 Jbeta primers. TCRdb's copy holds only in-frame clones and misses some; the assay was immunoSEQ multiplex PCR. The sample lists roughly 180,000 clones, around 79% seen once, with around 2.5% in the top ten. The clonotype originates from a female donor in good health and CMV-seronegative. The gene calls are TRBV27 and TRBJ2-3, with a tentative D call TRBD2 (6 bases). Material: PBMCs. In DNA, the CDR3 is TGTGCCAGCAGCCCTCGGGTAGCGGGCACAGATACGCAGTATTTT. This gives the protein CASSPRVAGTDTQYF.